The rows below give T cell receptor beta chains drawn from one sample of a study of technical replicates of blood from several donors. Generated by immunoSEQ multiplex PCR, the TCRdb table keeps only in-frame clones and is missing some. The sample yields about 80,000 clones, about 91% seen once. The specimen sequenced was T cells isolated from PBMCs. Every receptor here comes from a human donor in good health. The CDR3 runs from the conserved cysteine through the conserved F or W. D genes are given only for firm matches. Clone size is shown for a subset of rows, as once, few, many or a class of expanded clone.

v_gene	j_gene	abundance	d_gene	CDR3nt	CDR3aa
TRBV7-8	TRBJ1-5	-	-	TGTGCCAGCAGCTTAGGAGGAAAAAATCAGCCCCAGCATTTT	CASSLGGKNQPQHF
TRBV27	TRBJ2-7	-	TRBD1	TGTGCCAGCATATCTCTTTCGGGGGACAGGGGCGTTTACGAGCAGTACTTC	CASISLSGDRGVYEQYF
TRBV30	TRBJ2-3	once	-	TGTGCCCGGACCGAGAGCACAGATACGCAGTATTTT	CARTESTDTQYF
TRBV6-1	TRBJ2-7	-	-	TGTGCCAGCAGTGAAGCAGGCGGAAAGCAGTACTTC	CASSEAGGKQYF
TRBV4-2	TRBJ1-2	-	-	TGTGCCAGCAGCCAAGATAGAAACTATGGCTACACCTTC	CASSQDRNYGYTF
TRBV11-1	TRBJ2-3	-	-	TGTGCCAGCAGCTCCGGGTCAGTCCTTTTCACAGATACGCAGTATTTT	CASSSGSVLFTDTQYF
TRBV7-8	TRBJ1-2	-	-	TGTGCCAGCAGCCGACTCAGGGAAATGATGGGCTACACCTTC	CASSRLREMMGYTF
TRBV19	TRBJ2-3	-	TRBD2	TGTGCCAGTAGTCTATCCCCTGCTAGCGGGAGCACCACAGATACGCAGTATTTT	CASSLSPASGSTTDTQYF
TRBV13	TRBJ2-7	once	TRBD2	TGTGCCAGCAGCACATGGACTAGCGGGAGAATCTACGAGCAGTACTTC	CASSTWTSGRIYEQYF
TRBV27	TRBJ2-1	once	-	TGTGCCAGCAACCAACAGGGTTCGCACAATGAGCAGTTCTTC	CASNQQGSHNEQFF
TRBV7-3	TRBJ1-1	few	TRBD1	TGTGCCAGCAGCTTCCAGGGGGAAACTGAAGCTTTCTTT	CASSFQGETEAFF
TRBV11-3	TRBJ2-3	-	-	TGTGCCAGCAGCCCCTATAGCAGCACAGATACGCAGTATTTT	CASSPYSSTDTQYF
TRBV28	TRBJ2-1	-	-	TGTGCCAGCAGTCCTCCTTACAATGAGCAGTTCTTC	CASSPPYNEQFF
TRBV29-1	TRBJ2-7	few	-	TGCAGCGCCTTGGACACTTACGAGCAGTACTTC	CSALDTYEQYF